These 16 T cell receptor beta chains originate from one sample sequenced in a study of T cells after yellow fever vaccination. MiXCR was run by TCRdb on the 5' RACE reads, yielding one entry per CDR3 protein. Among some 110,000 distinct CDR3 sequences listed, roughly 8.4% were seen once. The sample in question was CD8+ T cells sorted from PBMCs, obtained 45 days after the yellow fever booster vaccination. The receptor set was obtained from a man aged 25-40 years who received the YFV17D yellow fever vaccine.

The J gene is TRBJ2-2, the V gene TRBV11-2; TRBD2 matches at 7 bases. The V gene's germline CDR1 is SGHAT and CDR2 FQNNGV. Trimming cost V 5 bases and J 4 bases; bases outside gene matches: 19. The CDR3 has 19 amino acids. CDR3 nucleotides: TGTGCCAGCAGCCCAACGCCCCCTCTAGCGGTAATCCCCACCGGGGAGCTGTTTTTT. Its translation: CASSPTPPLAVIPTGELFF.

This clonotype was detected ten times or more. This chain joins TRBV7-9 and TRBJ2-1; a weak D match, TRBD2 (6 bases). Per the germline V gene, CDR1 is SEHNR and CDR2 is FQNEAQ (reference sequence). The CDR3 runs to 15 residues. V was pared by 1 base and J by 7 bases, with 14 bases between. The CDR3 sequence is CASSLGAGPGNEQFF. DNA for the CDR3: TGTGCCAGCAGCTTAGGTGCGGGACCCGGGAATGAGCAGTTCTTC. The full variable domain, rest sourced from reference TRBV7-9 and TRBJ2-1, is DTGVSQNPRHKITKRGQNVTFRCDPISEHNRLYWYRQTLGQGPEFLTYFQNEAQLEKSRLLSDRFSAERPKGSFSTLEIQRTEQGDSAMYLCASSLGAGPGNEQFFGPGTRLTVL.

This clonotype was seen many times. The genes are TRBV28 and TRBJ2-7; 8 bases line up with TRBD2. J lost 4 bases, V lost 3 bases, and 8 bases had no gene match. Germline V gives CDR1 MDHEN, CDR2 SYDVKM. The CDR3 has 15 amino acids. The CDR3 reads CASSFELAEKYEQYF. The CDR3 region has the DNA TGTGCCAGCAGTTTTGAACTAGCGGAAAAATACGAGCAGTACTTC.

The table lists this clonotype with many counts. This sequence joins TRBV5-5 and TRBJ2-2, with TRBD1 identical over 8 bases. The CDR3 sequence is 17 residues long. V trimming: 4 bases; J trimming: 2 bases; junction bases outside the gene matches: 10. Germline V CDR1 and CDR2: SGHKS, YYEKEE (reference sequence). CDR3 protein: CASSDTTGVKNTGELFF. The CDR3 nucleotides are TGTGCCAGCAGCGATACGACAGGGGTGAAAAACACCGGGGAGCTGTTTTTT.

This clonotype was counted ten times or more. The CDR3 loop reads CASSPKTDRGYGYTF. In nucleotides, the CDR3 is TGTGCCAGCAGCCCCAAGACCGACAGGGGCTATGGCTACACCTTC. The chain recombines TRBV3-1 with TRBJ1-2; 8 positions agree with TRBD1. The J segment lost 4 bases and the V segment lost 4 bases, leaving 8 bases of the junction unmatched. Germline lookup yields CDR1 LGHDT and CDR2 YNNKEL (reference sequence). The length of the CDR3 is 15 residues. The entire variable domain, with the rest obtained from reference TRBV3-1 and TRBJ1-2, is as follows: DTAVSQTPKYLVTQMGNDKSIKCEQNLGHDTMYWYKQDSKKFLKIMFSYNNKELIINETVPNRFSPKSPDKAHLNLHINSLELGDSAVYFCASSPKTDRGYGYTFGSGTRLTVV.

This clonotype was counted at least ten times. The chain employs TRBV29-1 and TRBJ2-1, with a weak D call TRBD2 (6 bases). The CDR3 has 10 residues. In germline, CDR1 is SQVTM, CDR2 ANQGSEA. V was clipped by 8 bases and J by 13 bases, with 15 bases between them. The CDR3 nucleotides read TGCAGCACCCGTGAGGGAGGACAGTTCTTC. It encodes CSTREGGQFF.

This clonotype has just a few counts. The genes are TRBV12-3 or TRBV12-4 and TRBJ1-1, with D uncertain. Trimming took off 4 bases at V and 5 bases at J, with 17 bases between the two ends. The CDR3 runs to 15 residues. The CDR3 here is CASSSLFPGETEAFF. The CDR3 DNA follows: TGTGCCAGCAGTTCTCTATTCCCCGGGGAGACTGAAGCTTTCTTT.

This chain uses TRBV28 with TRBJ2-1; no clear D. The germline V and J ends were trimmed by 1 base and 8 bases, with 9 bases remaining between them. The CDR3 covers 13 residues. Germline V gene data show CDR1 as MDHEN and CDR2 as SYDVKM. The DNA for the CDR3 is TGTGCCAGCAGTTTATCCCTCGAAGATGAGCAGTTCTTC. It codes for CASSLSLEDEQFF.

The rearrangement joins TRBV20-1 to TRBJ2-2, with 7 positions matching TRBD2. Unmatched junction bases numbered 10, after V lost 6 bases and J lost 6 bases. The CDR3 has 14 residues. Germline lookup yields CDR1 DFQATT and CDR2 SNEGSKA (reference sequence). The chain's CDR3 is CSAGDQGGAGELFF. DNA for the CDR3: TGCAGTGCGGGGGACCAGGGAGGGGCCGGGGAGCTGTTTTTT.

This clonotype was detected many times. The rearrangement uses TRBV20-1 and TRBJ2-2, with D perhaps matching TRBD2 (5 bases). Trimming removed 0 bases at V and 4 bases at J, with 18 bases between. There are 17 residues in the CDR3. Per germline, CDR1 DFQATT and CDR2 SNEGSKA (reference sequence). The CDR3 bases are TGCAGTGCTAGAGATCTTTTAAGCGGTGAGGGCACCGGGGAGCTGTTTTTT. Protein product: CSARDLLSGEGTGELFF.

This clonotype was seen a few times. This chain connects TRBV29-1 to TRBJ2-1, with D maybe TRBD1 (6 bases). V lost 6 bases, J lost 6 bases, and 18 bases lay in between. The CDR3 covers 14 residues. The germline gives CDR1 SQVTM, CDR2 ANQGSEA. The CDR3 DNA is TGCAGCGTGGGGGCGACGGGACGCGCCAATGAGCAGTTCTTC. Translation gives CSVGATGRANEQFF.

This clonotype was observed many times. V usage is TRBV29-1 and J usage is TRBJ1-2, with TRBD1 matching 8 bases. V was clipped by 5 bases and J by 4 bases; unmatched bases: 6. CDR1 is SQVTM, CDR2 ANQGSEA, per germline. CDR3 size: 13 residues. This CDR3 is CSVTGQGGYGYTF. Here the CDR3 DNA reads TGCAGCGTTACTGGACAGGGCGGCTATGGCTACACCTTC.

Only a few counts were recorded for this clonotype. The genes are TRBV4-2 and TRBJ2-2, with TRBD2 matching over 8 bases. CDR3 length: 17 amino acids. In germline, CDR1 is LGHNA, CDR2 YNFKEQ. The junction had 11 bases not matched to a gene; V was cut back by 5 bases and J by 3 bases. CDR3 loop: CASSGLAGSVDTGELFF. CDR3 DNA: TGTGCCAGCAGCGGTCTAGCGGGTTCAGTCGACACCGGGGAGCTGTTTTTT.

The sample holds a few counts of this clonotype. The V and J genes are TRBV5-5 and TRBJ2-3, with D unresolved. Germline CDR1 reads SGHKS; CDR2 reads YYEKEE (reference sequence). V was clipped by 4 bases and J by 0 bases, with 12 bases between them. The CDR3 extends over 15 amino acids. CDR3 sequence reads: CASSTGVSSTDTQYF. In DNA, the CDR3 is TGTGCCAGCAGCACCGGAGTTTCTAGCACAGATACGCAGTATTTT.

Of note for this clonotype: A read error is possible here, since a much larger clone lies one base away. The chain recombines TRBV27 with TRBJ2-1; D ambiguous. Germline CDR1 is MNHEY and CDR2 is SMNVEV (reference sequence). The CDR3 is made up of 13 amino acids. Trimming stripped 6 bases from V and 7 bases from J, with 13 bases between. The CDR3 bases are TGTGCCAGCAGCCGATTTAGGGTTAATGAGCAGTTCTTC. It specifies CASSRFRVNEQFF.

This clonotype was counted at least ten times. The chain is built from TRBV20-1 and TRBJ1-2; D unresolved. The CDR3 runs 15 residues. Germline V gene data show CDR1 as DFQATT and CDR2 as SNEGSKA (reference sequence). Trimming pared 1 base from V and 0 bases from J, leaving 12 bases between. The CDR3 loop reads CSARVRADTNYGYTF. Written as DNA, the CDR3 is TGCAGTGCTAGAGTTAGGGCGGATACTAACTATGGCTACACCTTC.